Detailed here is one TCR beta chain. Its target is not known. The data were obtained in a study of OX40 agonist ivuxolimab in advanced cancers. V was pared by 5 bases and J by 8 bases, with 5 bases of the junction left unmatched. CDR3 length: 12 residues. Measured with immunoSEQ multiplex PCR; TCRdb has only the in-frame clones, and not every one. The table shows about 37,000 clones, with just under 85% occurring only once. Study outcomes and limitations: Expanded peripheral T-cell antigen specificity went undetermined. Mean expanded clone counts were higher in CD8+ than CD4+ T cells.

The input for sequencing was CD4+ or CD8+ T cells sorted from blood, taken in a trial of the OX40 agonist ivuxolimab. The V and J genes are TRBV7-1 and TRBJ1-2; 7 bases are a match to TRBD1. Being an ORF, TRBV7-1 has a function that is uncertain. This receptor was obtained from an adult with an advanced solid tumor such as melanoma, head and neck, liver or kidney cancer. The CDR3 DNA sequence: TGTGCCAGCAGCGTATACAGGGGAGGCTACACCTTC. This codes for CASSVYRGGYTF.